This T cell receptor beta chain was retrieved from a study of T-cell reconstitution after alpha-beta-depleted transplantation in children (dated by TCRdb to about 2016). With regard to the full study: Using TCR repertoire profiling, the study followed T-cell immune reconstitution in a quantitative way in children after TCRalphabeta/CD19-depleted allogeneic hematopoietic cell transplantation. The investigation overall reported the following: Hyperexpanded clone frequencies declined over subsequent months; after one year, T-cell counts and TCRbeta diversity were mostly attributed to newly produced T cells. The apparently early alphabetaT-cell count recovery about two months after transplant was reportedly dependent on only several hundred rapidly expanded clones derived from non-depleted graft cells. The high TCRbeta diversity at day 60 in some patients was ascribed to recipient T cells and intrathymic progenitors that had survived conditioning.

Note on this clonotype: This clone's antigen is unknown. Qualities for individual bases were not recorded, and no much larger clone is one base off.

From a lookup of the germline V gene, CDR1 and CDR2 are SGHRS and YFSETQ. Trimming at the junction amounts to 4 bases on V and 2 bases on J, and the germline ends lie 12 bases apart. The CDR3 sequence holds 14 residues, the cysteine and phenylalanine included. Only CDR3 DNA is held: 42 bases, read in frame from base 1. Per the publication, the treatment or condition label means: allogeneic hematopoietic cell transplantation with graft depleted of TCRalphabeta T cells and CD19 B cells. Transplant recipients were children who received TCRalphabeta/CD19-depleted allogeneic hematopoietic cell grafts. The library was prepared using PCR. TCRdb names Illumina HiSeq 2500 as the instrument used. TCR library preparation used molecular barcoding, with unique molecular identifiers applied to normalize quantification of the TCRbeta repertoire. The raw public data were reprocessed by TCRdb itself: fastp quality trimming at Q25, MiXCR clonotype calling, in-frame beta chains only. Rows are combined by CDR3 protein, so each entry shows the most common genes and DNA. For this sample the table gives roughly 670,000 distinct CDR3 sequences, of which around 12% were detected only once. Jointly, the top ten make up 0.79% of the sample.

The sequence joins TRBV5-1 to TRBJ2-5; matching of 5 bases hints at TRBD2 as the D gene. This receptor was identified in a girl aged 2-10 years with congenital amegakaryocytic thrombocytopenia, due to receive a stem cell transplant. Sequences were derived from PBMCs, sampled before TCRalphabeta/CD19-depleted stem cell transplant. The sequenced DNA: TGCGCCAGCAGCGGCTTAACTAGACAAGAGACCCAGTACTTC. Translation gives CASSGLTRQETQYF. Where the CDR3 stops, the reference TRBV5-1 and TRBJ2-5 genes take over; the full variable domain is KAGVTQTPRYLIKTRGQQVTLSCSPISGHRSVSWYQQTPGQGLQFLFEYFSETQRNKGNFPGRFSGRQFSNSRSEMNVSTLELGDSALYLCASSGLTRQETQYFGPGTRLLVL.